This T cell receptor beta chain was sequenced for a study of blood T cell repertoires in COVID-19. Using immunoSEQ multiplex PCR, the repertoire was profiled, and TCRdb retains in-frame clones only, with some absent. This sample has 35,000 to 45,000 clones; around 94% occur once, and the top ten carry 0.35% to 0.4%. Trimming removed 6 bases at V and 1 base at J, with 9 bases between. The CDR3 runs 14 residues. Per the germline V gene, CDR1 is LGHDT and CDR2 is YNNKEL (reference sequence). The TCR sequence derives from a man aged 50-59 years with COVID-19, enrolled during active disease. Sample: peripheral blood. The chain employs TRBV3-1 (or the pseudogene TRBV3-2) and TRBJ1-4; no firm D call. Written as DNA, the CDR3 is TGTGCCAGCAGTTTACTCCAAACTAATGAAAAACTGTTTTTT. Translation gives CASSLLQTNEKLFF.